Detailed here is one T cell receptor (beta chain). The antigen is unknown. The V gene's germline CDR1 is KGHSH and CDR2 LQKENI. This CDR3 region has 13 residues. V was clipped by 3 bases and J by 7 bases; unmatched bases: 4. The data originate from a study of cytomegalovirus exposure and HLA in healthy donors. General study points: According to the study, approximately 150 TCR beta chains were cytomegalovirus-associated.

The study ran its PCR with 60 Vbeta and 13 Jbeta primers. Some clones are missing from TCRdb's copy, which holds only in-frame ones; the method was immunoSEQ multiplex PCR. This sample has approximately 100,000 clones, with almost 75% found just once. The clonotype originates from a man in his forties or fifties in good health and CMV-seronegative. V is TRBV18 and J is TRBJ1-2, with 8 bases fitting TRBD1. Sequencing used PBMCs. The CDR3 nucleotides read TGTGCCAGCTCACCTACAGGGGGAATTGGCTACACCTTC. It specifies CASSPTGGIGYTF. The complete variable domain, with remaining parts taken from reference TRBV18 and TRBJ1-2, reads NAGVMQNPRHLVRRRGQEARLRCSPMKGHSHVYWYRQLPEEGLKFMVYLQKENIIDESGMPKERFSAEFPKEGPSILRIQQVVRGDSAAYFCASSPTGGIGYTFGSGTRLTVV.